This TCR beta chain appears in the sequencing data of a study of CD8+ T cells in alopecia areata. Overall study findings and caveats: Mice gave a clearer picture of TCR sharing than patients did, possibly for HLA-related reasons.

Pooled cutaneous lymph node cells were sorted using CD4, CD8alpha, NKG2D, NKG2ACE and other markers. Investigators isolated RNA and reverse transcribed it into cDNA to act as the sequencing template. Measured with immunoSEQ multiplex PCR; TCRdb has only the in-frame clones, and not every one. The table lists 200,000 to 300,000 clones, with no singletons. From germline, CDR1 is MNHDT and CDR2 YYDKIL. The CDR3 runs 16 residues. J lost 0 bases, V lost 2 bases, and 5 bases had no gene match. To note about this clone: Its specificity is unknown. The genes are named according to mouse. The CDR3 end is not reached by the read, which stops 4 residues before it; the germline J gene fills it in.

Specimen: CD4+ T cells sorted from a lymph node. This clonotype originated in a C3H/HeJ mouse with alopecia areata. The strain is characterized by the MHC haplotype H2-k. This chain links TRBV17 with TRBJ2-3; 7 nucleotides agree with TRBD2. The CDR3 loop reads CASSRILGSSAETLYF. The part of the CDR3 DNA that was read is TGTGCTAGCAGTAGAATACTGGGGTCTAGTGCAGAA.